This T cell receptor beta chain was profiled in a study of kidney transplant recipient with SARS-CoV-2 infection. The germline V and J ends were trimmed by 7 bases and 4 bases, with 23 bases remaining between them. CDR1 is SGHNT, CDR2 YYREEE, per germline (reference sequence). There are 16 residues in the CDR3. MiXCR, run by TCRdb on the reads, gives a single entry per CDR3 protein. The sample shows about 250,000 distinct CDR3 sequences, around 28% of them seen only once. In this sample, this clonotype turned up many times. The source material was a blood sample, sampled at baseline and around day 110 from a kidney transplant recipient. The receptor was derived from a male patient aged 25-45 years who had COVID-19 and was a kidney transplant recipient. The T cells may come from the graft donor. The genes are TRBV5-4 and TRBJ1-2; no clear D gene. The CDR3 loop is CASYHSVPGKTYGYTF. CDR3 sequence (DNA): TGTGCCAGCTACCATAGCGTACCAGGAAAGACCTATGGCTACACCTTC.